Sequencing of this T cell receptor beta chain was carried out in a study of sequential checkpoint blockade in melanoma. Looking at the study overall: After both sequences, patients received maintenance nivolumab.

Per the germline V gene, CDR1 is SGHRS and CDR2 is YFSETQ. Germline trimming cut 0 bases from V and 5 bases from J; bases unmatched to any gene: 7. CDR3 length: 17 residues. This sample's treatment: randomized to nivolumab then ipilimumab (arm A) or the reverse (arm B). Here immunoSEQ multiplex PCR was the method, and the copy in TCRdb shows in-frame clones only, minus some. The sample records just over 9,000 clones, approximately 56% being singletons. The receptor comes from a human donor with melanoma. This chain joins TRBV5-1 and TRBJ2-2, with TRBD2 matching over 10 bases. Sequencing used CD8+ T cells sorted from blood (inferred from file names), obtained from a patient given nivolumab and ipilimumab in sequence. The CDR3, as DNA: TGCGCCAGCAGCTTGGGACCCAGCGGGGGGGTGACCGGGGAGCTGTTTTTT. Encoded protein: CASSLGPSGGVTGELFF.